The entry below describes one TCR beta chain. The antigen it binds to is not known. No quality values exist for individual bases; no much larger clone is one base distant. There are 14 amino acids in the CDR3, from cysteine to phenylalanine inclusive. CDR3 DNA is the only sequence kept; it has 42 bases, read in frame from the first base. Per the germline V gene (reference sequence), GTSNPN is the CDR1 and SVGIG is the CDR2. Trimming removed 3 bases from V and 4 bases from J, leaving 15 bases between the germline ends. Systemically healthy Caucasian individuals from Russia, around 39 in total and aged roughly 6 to 100 years, were included as donors. Each donor gave about 9.8 milliliters of peripheral blood, drawn into EDTA-treated Vacutainer tubes. Ficoll-Paque density-gradient centrifugation was used to isolate PBMCs, with at least 7 million per sample. Total RNA, at least 6 micrograms per sample, was extracted from PBMCs with Trizol reagent. For every donor, flow cytometry on a PBMC aliquot measured the percentage of naive CD45RAhigh/CD27high T cells.

The sample belongs to a study of blood T cells in healthy people across ages (dated by TCRdb to about 2015). About the study as a whole: In model experiments, template switching captured about one uniquely barcoded TCR beta cDNA molecule for every two T cells. The study measured age-related changes in TCR beta repertoire diversity using deep sequencing normalized with unique cDNA molecular identifiers. Four age groups were formed from the donors: young (average 16 years), middle-aged (approximately 41), aged (roughly 59) and long-lived (less than 85). To avoid experimental bias, donors of different ages were distributed randomly across sequencing lanes. Two additional independent replicas of 1 million unique cDNA reads from the same blood draw were analyzed for two donors (one aged 18 to 30 and one aged 80 or older). What the authors observed across the whole study: Since profiling was done on bulk unsorted PBMCs, naive and antigen-experienced compartments could not be conclusively compared. As age increased, observed TCR beta diversity per million T cells dropped in a roughly linear way, and a significant reduction was already evident by age 40. Observed TCR beta diversity correlated strongly with the percentage of naive T cells measured by flow cytometry. Compared with the aged group, the long-lived group had more naive CD4+ T cells, fewer expanded clones and increased TCR diversity, suggesting age selection. Donor CMV infection status was unknown, potentially confounding age-related changes in expanded clonotypes. Estimates of total diversity based on one million sequenced T cells were regarded as lower bounds and as underestimates.

Receptor amplification or capture employed 5' RACE. The instrument given in TCRdb is Illumina HiSeq 2500. A second PCR of about 6 to 11 cycles was performed with a sample-barcoded 5' primer and a J-beta primer mix. A unique molecular identifier was introduced onto each TCR beta cDNA molecule by a template-switch 5' adaptor carrying 12 random nucleotides. At least 2.5 million CDR3-containing paired-end reads were obtained from each sample. The Mint cDNA synthesis kit, primed by a TRBC-specific oligonucleotide, was used to synthesize first-strand cDNA from all RNA. Following uracil-DNA glycosylase treatment, a first 18-cycle PCR with universal primers M1SS and BC2_uni_R was performed on all cDNA. Concerning the study's data processing: Each sample was normalized by randomly selecting 1 million high-quality reads, each carrying a distinct molecular identifier. Reads sharing molecular identifiers were discarded rather than binned into consensus sequences. MiTCR, set to a Q25 quality threshold and the strictest error-elimination algorithm, was used for CDR3 identification, clonotype clustering and error correction. A nonparametric unseen species model using Euler transformation provided a lower-bound estimate of total TCR beta diversity. TCRdb reprocessed the public reads (quality trimming at Q25 with fastp, clone calling with MiXCR) and kept in-frame beta chains. Records with the same CDR3 protein are collapsed into one entry carrying the most frequent genes and DNA. The V and J calls were not made by the authors but by TCRdb's processing. The sample table contains about a million distinct CDR3 sequences; only one count was recorded for 30% to 40% of them. Approximately 14% of the sample rests with the top ten.

The origin of this receptor is a young man in good health. The sequenced sample consisted of blood. Here the chain combines TRBV30 and TRBJ1-1; the best D guess is TRBD1, with 6 bases matching. The CDR3 reads as follows: CAWSRDTPGTEAFF. The nucleotides read TGTGCCTGGAGCCGGGACACCCCGGGCACTGAAGCTTTCTTT.